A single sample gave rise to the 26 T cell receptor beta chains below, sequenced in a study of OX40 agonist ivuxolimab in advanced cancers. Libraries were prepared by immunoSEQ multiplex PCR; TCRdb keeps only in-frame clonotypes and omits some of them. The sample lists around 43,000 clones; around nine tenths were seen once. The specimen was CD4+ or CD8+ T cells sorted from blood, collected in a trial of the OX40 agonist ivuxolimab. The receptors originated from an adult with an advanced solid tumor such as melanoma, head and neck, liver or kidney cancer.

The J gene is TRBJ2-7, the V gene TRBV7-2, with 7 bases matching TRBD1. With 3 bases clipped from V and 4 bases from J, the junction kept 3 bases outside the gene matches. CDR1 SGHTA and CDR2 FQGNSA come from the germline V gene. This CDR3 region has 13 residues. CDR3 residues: CASSLGRGYEQYF. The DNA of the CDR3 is TGTGCCAGCAGCTTGGGCAGGGGGTACGAGCAGTACTTC.

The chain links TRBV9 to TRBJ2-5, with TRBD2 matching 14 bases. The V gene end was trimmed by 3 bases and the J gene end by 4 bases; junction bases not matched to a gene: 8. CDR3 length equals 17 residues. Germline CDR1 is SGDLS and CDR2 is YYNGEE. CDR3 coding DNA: TGTGCCAGCAGCGGAGAGACTAGCGGGGGGGCCAGAGAGACCCAGTACTTC. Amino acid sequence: CASSGETSGGARETQYF.

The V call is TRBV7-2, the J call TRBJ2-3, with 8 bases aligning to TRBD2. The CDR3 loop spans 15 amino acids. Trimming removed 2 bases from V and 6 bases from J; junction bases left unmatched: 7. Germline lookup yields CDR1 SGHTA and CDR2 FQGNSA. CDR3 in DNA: TGTGCCAGCAGCTTACACGGGAGGGGGATGGATACGCAGTATTTT. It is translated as CASSLHGRGMDTQYF.

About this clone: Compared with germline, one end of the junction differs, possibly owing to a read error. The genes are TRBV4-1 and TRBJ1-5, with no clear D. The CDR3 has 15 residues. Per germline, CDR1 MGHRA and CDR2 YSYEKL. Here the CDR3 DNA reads TGCGCCAGCAGCGAAGACGGAGGGTACAATCAGCCCCAGCATTTT. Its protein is CASSEDGGYNQPQHF.

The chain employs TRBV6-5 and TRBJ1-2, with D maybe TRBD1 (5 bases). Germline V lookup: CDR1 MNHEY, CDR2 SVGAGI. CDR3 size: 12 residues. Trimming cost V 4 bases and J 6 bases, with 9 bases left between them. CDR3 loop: CASSSLGDGYTF. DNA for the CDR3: TGTGCCAGCAGTTCATTGGGGGATGGCTACACCTTC.

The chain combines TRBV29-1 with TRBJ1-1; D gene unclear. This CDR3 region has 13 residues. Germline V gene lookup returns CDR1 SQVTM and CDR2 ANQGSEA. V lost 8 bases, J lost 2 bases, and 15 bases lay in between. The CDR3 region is CSPSPTLNTEAFF. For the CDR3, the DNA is TGCAGCCCCAGTCCTACCCTTAACACTGAAGCTTTCTTT.

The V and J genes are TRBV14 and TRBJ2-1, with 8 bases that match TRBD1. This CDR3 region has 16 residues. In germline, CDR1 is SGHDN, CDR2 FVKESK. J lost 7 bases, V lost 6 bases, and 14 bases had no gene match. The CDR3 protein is CASSLVMRQGKNEQFF. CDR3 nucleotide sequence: TGTGCCAGCAGTCTGGTAATGAGACAGGGGAAAAATGAGCAGTTCTTC. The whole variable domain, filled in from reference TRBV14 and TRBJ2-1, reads EAGVTQFPSHSVIEKGQTVTLRCDPISGHDNLYWYRRVMGKEIKFLLHFVKESKQDESGMPNNRFLAERTGGTYSTLKVQPAELEDSGVYFCASSLVMRQGKNEQFFGPGTRLTVL.

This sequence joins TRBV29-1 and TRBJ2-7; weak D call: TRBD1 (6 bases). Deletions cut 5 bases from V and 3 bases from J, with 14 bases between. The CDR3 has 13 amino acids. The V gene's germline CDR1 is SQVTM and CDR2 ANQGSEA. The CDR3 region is CSVISGRGYEQYF. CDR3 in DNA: TGCAGCGTTATTTCGGGCAGGGGCTACGAGCAGTACTTC.

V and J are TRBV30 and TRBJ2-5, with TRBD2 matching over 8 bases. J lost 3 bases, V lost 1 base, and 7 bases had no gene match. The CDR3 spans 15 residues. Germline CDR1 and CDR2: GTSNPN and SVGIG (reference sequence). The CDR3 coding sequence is TGTGCCTGGAGTGGGCTAGCGGGCCAGAAAGAGACCCAGTACTTC. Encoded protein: CAWSGLAGQKETQYF.

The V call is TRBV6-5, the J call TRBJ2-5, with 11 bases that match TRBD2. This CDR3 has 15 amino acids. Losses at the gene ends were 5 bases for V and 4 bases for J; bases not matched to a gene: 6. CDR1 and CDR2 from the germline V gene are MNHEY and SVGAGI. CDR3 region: CASSPNSGRVETQYF. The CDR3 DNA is TGTGCCAGCAGTCCTAATAGCGGGAGGGTAGAGACCCAGTACTTC.

Written as DNA, the CDR3 is TGTGCCAGCAGTCCCACTCCCGGGGCATTCCCGGGTCAGCCCCAGCATTTT. Amino acid sequence: CASSPTPGAFPGQPQHF. The rearrangement joins TRBV27 to TRBJ1-5, with TRBD1 as a possible D gene (5 bases). Looked up from germline, CDR1 is MNHEY and CDR2 is SMNVEV (reference sequence). The CDR3 loop spans 17 amino acids. The V and J ends lost 5 bases and 6 bases respectively, with 23 bases between them.

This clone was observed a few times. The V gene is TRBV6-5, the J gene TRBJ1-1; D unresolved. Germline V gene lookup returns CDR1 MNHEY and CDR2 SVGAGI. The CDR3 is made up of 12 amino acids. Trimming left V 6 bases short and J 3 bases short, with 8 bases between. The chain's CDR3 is CASRLRDTEAFF. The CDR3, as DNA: TGTGCCAGCAGGTTACGGGACACTGAAGCTTTCTTT.

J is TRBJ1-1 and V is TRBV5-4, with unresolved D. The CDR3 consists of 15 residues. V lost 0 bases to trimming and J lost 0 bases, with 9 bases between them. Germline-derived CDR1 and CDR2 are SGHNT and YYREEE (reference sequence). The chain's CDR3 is CASSLGAPMNTEAFF. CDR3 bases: TGTGCCAGCAGCTTGGGTGCACCCATGAACACTGAAGCTTTCTTT.

In DNA, the CDR3 is TGTGCCAGCAGCTCCACCGGGCACACCGGGGAGCTGTTTTTT. Amino acid sequence: CASSSTGHTGELFF. The chain employs TRBV7-3 and TRBJ2-2, with D uncertain. This CDR3 has 14 residues. Germline assignment: CDR1 SGHTA and CDR2 FQGTGA. The V and J ends lost 4 bases and 3 bases respectively, with 9 bases between them.

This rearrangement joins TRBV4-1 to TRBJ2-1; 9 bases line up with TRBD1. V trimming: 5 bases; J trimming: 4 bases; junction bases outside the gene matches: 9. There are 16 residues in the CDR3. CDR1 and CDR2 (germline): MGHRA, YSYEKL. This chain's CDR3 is CASSTQRDRVYNEQFF. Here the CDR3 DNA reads TGCGCCAGCAGCACCCAACGGGACAGGGTGTACAATGAGCAGTTCTTC.

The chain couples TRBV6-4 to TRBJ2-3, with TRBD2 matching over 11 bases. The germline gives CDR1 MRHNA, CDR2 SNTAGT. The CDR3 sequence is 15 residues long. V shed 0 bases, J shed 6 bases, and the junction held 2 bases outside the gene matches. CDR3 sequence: CASSDSSGGADTQYF. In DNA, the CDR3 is TGTGCCAGCAGTGACTCTAGCGGGGGGGCCGATACGCAGTATTTT.

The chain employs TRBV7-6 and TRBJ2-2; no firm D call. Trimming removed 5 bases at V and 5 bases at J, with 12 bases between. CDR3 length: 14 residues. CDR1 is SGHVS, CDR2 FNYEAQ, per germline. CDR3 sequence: CASSTDPRTGELFF. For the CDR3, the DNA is TGTGCCAGCAGCACGGACCCCCGGACCGGGGAGCTGTTTTTT.

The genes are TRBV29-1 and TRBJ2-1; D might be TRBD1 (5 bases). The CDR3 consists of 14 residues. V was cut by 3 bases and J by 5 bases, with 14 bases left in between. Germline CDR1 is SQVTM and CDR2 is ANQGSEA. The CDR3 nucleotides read TGCAGCGTTGACGTCGCACTCAGGGACAATGAGCAGTTCTTC. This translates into CSVDVALRDNEQFF.

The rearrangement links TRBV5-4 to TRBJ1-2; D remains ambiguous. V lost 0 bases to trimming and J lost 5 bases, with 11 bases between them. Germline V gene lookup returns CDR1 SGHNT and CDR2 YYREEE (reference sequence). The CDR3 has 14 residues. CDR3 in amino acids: CASSLALGKYGYTF. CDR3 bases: TGTGCCAGCAGCTTGGCTTTAGGGAAGTATGGCTACACCTTC.

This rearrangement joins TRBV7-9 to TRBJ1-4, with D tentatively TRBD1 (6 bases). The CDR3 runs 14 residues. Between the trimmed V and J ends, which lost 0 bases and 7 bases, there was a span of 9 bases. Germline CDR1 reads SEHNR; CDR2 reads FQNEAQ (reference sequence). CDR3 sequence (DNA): TGTGCCAGCAGCTTAGCCGACAGGATTGAAAAACTGTTTTTT. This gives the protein CASSLADRIEKLFF.

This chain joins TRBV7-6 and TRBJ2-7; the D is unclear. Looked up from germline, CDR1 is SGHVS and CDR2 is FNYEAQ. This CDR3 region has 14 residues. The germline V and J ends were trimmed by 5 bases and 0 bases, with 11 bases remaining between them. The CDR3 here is CASSRGPSSYEQYF. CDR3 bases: TGTGCCAGCAGCCGTGGACCCTCCTCCTACGAGCAGTACTTC.

The CDR3: CASSVVGSGNEQFF. The CDR3 coding sequence is TGTGCCAGCAGCGTAGTGGGTTCCGGCAATGAGCAGTTCTTC. This chain uses TRBV9 with TRBJ2-1; D call uncertain. This CDR3 is built from 14 residues. Trimming stripped 0 bases from V and 6 bases from J, with 10 bases between. Germline-derived CDR1 and CDR2 are SGDLS and YYNGEE.

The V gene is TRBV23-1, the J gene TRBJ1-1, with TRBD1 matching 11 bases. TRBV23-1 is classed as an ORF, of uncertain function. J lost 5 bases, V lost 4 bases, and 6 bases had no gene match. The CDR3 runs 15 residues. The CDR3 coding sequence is TGCGCCAGCAGTCCCGCGGACAGGGGGCAAACTGAAGCTTTCTTT. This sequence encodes CASSPADRGQTEAFF.

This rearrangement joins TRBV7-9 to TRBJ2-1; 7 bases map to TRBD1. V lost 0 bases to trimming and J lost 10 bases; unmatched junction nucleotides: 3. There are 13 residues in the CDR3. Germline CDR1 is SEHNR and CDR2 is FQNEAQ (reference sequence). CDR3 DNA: TGTGCCAGCAGCTTAGCGCTCAGGGGGGAGCAGTTCTTC. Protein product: CASSLALRGEQFF.

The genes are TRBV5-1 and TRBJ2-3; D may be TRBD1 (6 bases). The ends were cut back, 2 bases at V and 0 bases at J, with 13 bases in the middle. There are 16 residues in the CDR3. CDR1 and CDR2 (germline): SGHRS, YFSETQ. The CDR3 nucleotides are TGCGCCAGCAGCTTTGAGGGGGTCACTAGCACAGATACGCAGTATTTT. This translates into CASSFEGVTSTDTQYF. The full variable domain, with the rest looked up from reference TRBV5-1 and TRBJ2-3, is KAGVTQTPRYLIKTRGQQVTLSCSPISGHRSVSWYQQTPGQGLQFLFEYFSETQRNKGNFPGRFSGRQFSNSRSEMNVSTLELGDSALYLCASSFEGVTSTDTQYFGPGTRLTVL.

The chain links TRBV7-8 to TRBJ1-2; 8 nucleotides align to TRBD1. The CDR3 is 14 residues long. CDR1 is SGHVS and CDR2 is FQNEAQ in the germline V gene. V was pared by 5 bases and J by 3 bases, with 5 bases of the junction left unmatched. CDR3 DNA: TGTGCCAGCAGCCAGGGGGCCAGGGACTATGGCTACACCTTC. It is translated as CASSQGARDYGYTF.